This entry lists 18 T cell receptor beta chains sequenced from one sample in a study of OX40 agonist ivuxolimab in advanced cancers. Libraries were prepared by immunoSEQ multiplex PCR; TCRdb keeps only in-frame clonotypes and omits some of them. Counted here are about 47,000 clones, 84% occurring once; the ten biggest clones make up around 1.6%. Sequenced here: CD4+ or CD8+ T cells sorted from blood, sampled in a trial of the OX40 agonist ivuxolimab. These receptors all stem from an adult with an advanced solid tumor such as melanoma, head and neck, liver or kidney cancer.

The J gene is TRBJ1-5, the V gene TRBV5-1; D is possibly TRBD1 (5 bases). Germline V gene lookup returns CDR1 SGHRS and CDR2 YFSETQ. The CDR3 has 15 amino acids. The germline V and J ends were trimmed by 0 bases and 4 bases, with 11 bases remaining between them. Here the CDR3 reads CASSLGAGWNQPQHF. In DNA, the CDR3 is TGCGCCAGCAGCTTGGGGGCAGGGTGGAATCAGCCCCAGCATTTT.

This chain uses TRBV18 with TRBJ2-4, with D maybe TRBD1 (6 bases). The CDR3 is 19 residues long. From germline, CDR1 is KGHSH and CDR2 LQKENI. Trimming took 6 bases from V and 0 from J, leaving 24 bases between them. The CDR3 nucleotides are TGTGCCAGCTCTCCTGCTATTACCGGACAGACAATAGCCAAAAACATTCAGTACTTC. This sequence encodes CASSPAITGQTIAKNIQYF.

This rearrangement joins TRBV4-3 to TRBJ1-3; D perhaps matches TRBD1 (5 bases). V lost 3 bases, J lost 5 bases, and 23 bases lay in between. The V gene's germline CDR1 is LGHNA and CDR2 YSLEER. This CDR3 spans 18 amino acids. CDR3: CASSHNTGDSARRNTIYF. In DNA form, the CDR3 reads TGCGCCAGCAGCCATAATACCGGGGACTCCGCCAGAAGAAACACCATATATTTT.

This clone has only one observation. This chain connects TRBV19 to TRBJ1-2, with 7 bases aligning to TRBD1. This CDR3 is 14 amino acids long. V lost 3 bases and J lost 10; bases outside the gene matches: 11. CDR1 LNHDA and CDR2 SQIVND come from the germline V gene (reference sequence). The CDR3 protein is CASSMGDSSSLYTF. In DNA, the CDR3 is TGTGCCAGTAGTATGGGGGACAGTTCCTCCCTCTACACCTTC.

Of note for this clone: Given a much more abundant clone one base away, this may be a read error. Other DNA sequences in this specimen translate into the identical CDR3. The DNA of the CDR3 is TGTGCCACCAGCAGAGAAATACGGACGGACCCTTTTGGCCAGCCTCAGCATTTT. It translates to CATSREIRTDPFGQPQHF. The chain recombines TRBV15 with TRBJ1-5, with D hard to call. CDR1 is LNHNV, CDR2 YYDKDF, per germline (reference sequence). The CDR3 runs to 18 residues.

This rearrangement joins TRBV5-6 to TRBJ2-7; TRBD1 matches at 7 bases. V shed 3 bases, J shed 3 bases, and the junction held 6 bases outside the gene matches. This CDR3 is 14 amino acids long. Germline assignment: CDR1 SGHDT and CDR2 YYEEEE. The CDR3 bases are TGTGCCAGCAGCTCCGGGACAGTAAGCTACGAGCAGTACTTC. Encoded protein: CASSSGTVSYEQYF.

The V and J genes are TRBV9 and TRBJ2-3; D is undetermined. The CDR3 runs to 13 residues. Trimming pared 6 bases from V and 1 base from J, leaving 9 bases between. CDR1 is SGDLS, CDR2 YYNGEE, per germline. CDR3 sequence: CASNIRGTDTQYF. CDR3 coding DNA: TGTGCCAGCAATATTCGTGGCACAGATACGCAGTATTTT.

The rearrangement joins TRBV7-6 to TRBJ2-2, with a tentative D call TRBD1 (6 bases). The V and J ends lost 4 bases and 5 bases respectively, with 26 bases between them. The CDR3 extends over 19 amino acids. Germline CDR1 is SGHVS and CDR2 is FNYEAQ. CDR3 coding DNA: TGTGCCAGCAGCTCTTTAGGGGACATTTTAAGGGTATCGACCGGGGAGCTGTTTTTT. Protein: CASSSLGDILRVSTGELFF.

This chain uses TRBV29-1 with TRBJ2-7; D might be TRBD1 or TRBD2, each matching 5 bases. V shed 8 bases and J shed 7 bases, with 21 bases lying between them. This CDR3 region has 13 residues. Germline CDR1 and CDR2: SQVTM and ANQGSEA. The CDR3 reads CSTSTGDLIEQYF. CDR3 bases: TGCAGCACCTCTACCGGGGACCTGATTGAGCAGTACTTC.

This clone was detected a few times. This chain joins TRBV5-1 and TRBJ2-1, with D tentatively TRBD2 (6 bases). Germline V gives CDR1 SGHRS, CDR2 YFSETQ. This CDR3 has 15 amino acids. V was trimmed by 0 bases and J by 8 bases, leaving 15 bases between them. The CDR3 sequence is CASSLAGDLFDEQFF. The DNA for the CDR3 is TGCGCCAGCAGCTTGGCGGGAGATTTATTTGATGAGCAGTTCTTC.

V and J are TRBV7-2 and TRBJ2-1, with TRBD2 matching over 11 bases. J was trimmed by 4 bases and V by 4 bases; bases with no gene match: 6. This CDR3 has 16 amino acids. The germline V gene encodes CDR1 SGHTA and CDR2 FQGNSA. The CDR3 protein is CASSYWGLAEYNEQFF. In nucleotides, the CDR3 is TGTGCCAGCAGCTATTGGGGACTAGCGGAATACAATGAGCAGTTCTTC.

Only one count was recorded for this clone. At one of its ends the junction is not consistent with the germline gene, which may arise from a read error. J is TRBJ2-7 and V is TRBV7-9; TRBD2 matches at 13 bases. Germline loops: CDR1 SEHNR, CDR2 FQNEAQ (reference sequence). The length of the CDR3 is 16 residues. CDR3 bases: TGTGCCAGCAGCCTTCGGACTAGCGGGAGAAGCTACGAGCAGTGCTTC. It translates to CASSLRTSGRSYEQCF.

The CDR3 DNA sequence: TGCGCCAGCAGTGAGTCGGCGGACAGGGGAATAACAGATACGCAGTATTTT. Amino acids: CASSESADRGITDTQYF. The J gene is TRBJ2-3, the V gene TRBV10-2, with 9 bases fitting TRBD1. The CDR3 consists of 17 residues. Germline CDR1 WSHSY, CDR2 SAAADI. Losses at the gene ends were 0 bases for V and 3 bases for J; bases not matched to a gene: 7.

The chain has TRBV5-1 and TRBJ2-1; TRBD2 matches at 9 bases. The CDR3 extends over 16 amino acids. V trimming: 1 base; J trimming: 6 bases; junction bases outside the gene matches: 8. Germline CDR1 is SGHRS and CDR2 is YFSETQ. CDR3: CASSLSRLAESNEQFF. As DNA, the CDR3 is TGCGCCAGCAGCTTGTCCAGACTAGCGGAATCCAATGAGCAGTTCTTC.

V is TRBV5-1 and J is TRBJ2-7; D is unresolved. The length of the CDR3 is 14 residues. Germline lookup yields CDR1 SGHRS and CDR2 YFSETQ. The ends were cut back, 4 bases at V and 6 bases at J, with 17 bases in the middle. In nucleotides, the CDR3 is TGCGCCAGCAGCCTCGCGGACGGCCTGGGCGAGCAGTACTTC. This translates into CASSLADGLGEQYF.

The gene calls are TRBV19 and TRBJ2-7; 12 positions match TRBD1. J lost 5 bases, V lost 5 bases, and 10 bases had no gene match. The length of the CDR3 is 16 residues. Germline-derived CDR1 and CDR2 are LNHDA and SQIVND (reference sequence). This CDR3 is CASSALPGQGAHEQYF. As DNA, the CDR3 is TGTGCCAGTAGTGCCCTTCCGGGACAGGGGGCCCACGAGCAGTACTTC.

J is TRBJ1-2 and V is TRBV6-5; possible D gene TRBD1, 5 bases. Per the germline V gene, CDR1 is MNHEY and CDR2 is SVGAGI. The V end was cut by 8 bases, the J end by 2 bases, with 12 bases between. CDR3 length equals 13 residues. The chain's CDR3 is CASGGGSNYGYTF. The CDR3 bases are TGTGCCAGCGGCGGGGGGAGCAACTATGGCTACACCTTC.

J is TRBJ2-4 and V is TRBV2; 9 nucleotides line up with TRBD2. After removal of 4 bases from V and 6 bases from J, the junction contained 13 bases not matched to a gene. CDR3 length: 17 residues. The germline V gene has CDR1 SNHLY and CDR2 FYNNEI. For the CDR3, the DNA is TGTGCCAGCAGTGTTTTTCGCGGGAGGGACTCGAGAAACATTCAGTACTTC. Its protein is CASSVFRGRDSRNIQYF.